This TCR beta chain originates from a study of blood T cells in healthy people across ages. Study-level results: A roughly linear age-dependent decrease characterized TCR beta diversity per million T cells.

At least 6 micrograms of total RNA were extracted per sample. Turning to this clonotype: The antigen is not known.

The J segment lost 2 bases and the V segment lost 1 base, leaving 8 bases of the junction unmatched. The CDR3 covers 16 residues. CDR1 is SGDLS and CDR2 is YYNGEE in the germline V gene. A sample-barcoded 5' primer and a J-beta primer mix were used in a second PCR of roughly 6 to 11 cycles. One entry per CDR3 protein results from TCRdb running MiXCR on the 5' RACE reads. The data contain 980,000 or so distinct CDR3 sequences, 48% of them seen just once; the ten biggest clones take up about an eighth. The specimen was blood. This sequence joins TRBV9 and TRBJ1-2; 7 bases fit TRBD1. The TCR was taken from a man under 40 in good health. The CDR3 here is CASSVSHRGHNYGYTF. DNA of the CDR3: TGTGCCAGCAGCGTATCCCACAGGGGCCACAACTATGGCTACACCTTC. Full variable domain (rest looked up from reference TRBV9 and TRBJ1-2): DSGVTQTPKHLITATGQRVTLRCSPRSGDLSVYWYQQSLDQGLQFLIQYYNGEERAKGNILERFSAQQFPDLHSELNLSSLELGDSALYFCASSVSHRGHNYGYTFGSGTRLTVV.